Below, one TCR beta chain is given with its context. Authors' processing steps: It was from reference gene primer amplification that nucleated cell counts were estimated. Profiling relied on immunoSEQ multiplex PCR, and the TCRdb table lists in-frame clones only, not all of them. That table is the source of V, J and clone size, and D and trimming were worked out from the DNA. The table has approximately 85,000 clones, more than 80% seen once. The sample comes from a study of blood T cell repertoires in COVID-19. In the study overall: Samples came from the United States, Italy and Spain, spanning acute and convalescent COVID-19.

J gave up 0 bases and V 2 bases, and 5 bases lay outside the gene matches. The CDR3 runs 15 residues. Germline CDR1 reads SGDLS; CDR2 reads YYNGEE. The clonotype comes from a middle-aged man with active or convalescent COVID-19. The rearrangement links TRBV9 to TRBJ2-7; 7 bases line up with TRBD2. The material sequenced was peripheral blood. CDR3 DNA sequence: TGTGCCAGCAGCGTCGGATCGGGAGGCTCCTACGAGCAGTACTTC. Translating it yields CASSVGSGGSYEQYF.